The present TCR beta chain was sequenced within a study of blood T cell repertoires in COVID-19. For the study at large: Samples of COVID-19 (acute and convalescent) were obtained from the United States, Italy and Spain.

Per the germline V gene, CDR1 is WNHNN and CDR2 is SYGVQD (reference sequence). This CDR3 comprises 15 residues. Germline trimming cut 2 bases from V and 7 bases from J; bases unmatched to any gene: 5. Sequenced by immunoSEQ multiplex PCR; TCRdb stores in-frame clones only, minus some. Found here are roughly 260,000 clones, about nine tenths of them singletons; the top ten hold just over 2.5%. The sequencing input was PBMCs or T cells enriched from blood (not recorded which). This chain uses TRBV10-1 with TRBJ2-1; 10 nucleotides match TRBD1. The source of this sequence is a woman in her 30s with acute COVID-19. In DNA, the CDR3 is TGCGCCAGCAGTGAGGGGACAGGGGTGTGGAATGAGCAGTTCTTC. It is translated as CASSEGTGVWNEQFF.